A single sample is the source of the 16 T cell receptor beta chains below, sequenced in a study of CD8 T cells in Susac syndrome. The RNA input was 0.5 to 1 ug, and it was reverse transcribed with random hexamers. One entry per CDR3 protein, called by TCRdb with MiXCR from the immunoSEQ multiplex PCR reads. The data show about 130,000 distinct CDR3 sequences, 95% seen once. Material for sequencing was CD8+ T cells from PBMCs. The receptors shown here come from a human donor with Susac syndrome.

Only one count was recorded for this clonotype. CDR3 bases: TGTGCCAGCAGCTTAGGAACCCATGAGCAGTTCTTC. Translated: CASSLGTHEQFF. The genes are TRBV7-9 and TRBJ2-1; D is unresolved. CDR3 length: 12 residues. Looked up from germline, CDR1 is SEHNR and CDR2 is FQNEAQ (reference sequence). V lost 1 base, J lost 8 bases, and 6 bases lay in between.

This chain connects TRBV12-3 or TRBV12-4 to TRBJ2-1; 7 bases line up with TRBD2. The V and J ends lost 7 bases and 2 bases, in that order; junction bases with no gene match: 8. CDR3 length: 15 amino acids. DNA for the CDR3: TGTGCCAGCAATGATCCTAGCGGAGCCTACAATGAGCAGTTCTTC. It codes for CASNDPSGAYNEQFF.

The CDR3 bases are TGTGCCAGCAGTGCCCGTCTAGCCAAAAACATTCAGTACTTC. This translates into CASSARLAKNIQYF. The V gene is TRBV28, the J gene TRBJ2-4; D ambiguous. CDR3 length: 14 residues. Looked up from germline, CDR1 is MDHEN and CDR2 is SYDVKM. Trimming left V 5 bases short and J 0 bases short, with 8 bases between.

The chain is built from TRBV29-1 and TRBJ1-2; D is unresolved. Germline V gene lookup returns CDR1 SQVTM and CDR2 ANQGSEA. The germline V and J ends were trimmed by 0 bases and 3 bases, with 14 bases remaining between them. This CDR3 has 15 residues. The CDR3: CSVEDIEGPYYGYTF. The CDR3 nucleotides read TGCAGCGTTGAAGATATAGAGGGTCCCTACTATGGCTACACCTTC.

This chain joins TRBV20-1 and TRBJ2-1; the D is unclear. Trimming took off 1 base at V and 8 bases at J, with 18 bases between the two ends. This CDR3 has 15 residues. Germline-derived CDR1 and CDR2 are DFQATT and SNEGSKA (reference sequence). CDR3 in amino acids: CSARGPKRGADEQFF. The CDR3 DNA follows: TGCAGTGCTAGAGGGCCCAAGAGAGGAGCAGATGAGCAGTTCTTC.

The chain carries TRBV2 and TRBJ2-7; D not certain. The germline V gene has CDR1 SNHLY and CDR2 FYNNEI. The CDR3 covers 16 residues. V lost 1 base, J lost 1 base, and 14 bases lay in between. The CDR3 loop reads CASSEGGLELSYEQYF. CDR3 in DNA: TGTGCCAGCAGTGAAGGAGGTCTGGAGCTGTCCTACGAGCAGTACTTC.

The chain links TRBV12-3 or TRBV12-4 to TRBJ1-2; D gene unclear. The germline V and J ends were trimmed by 5 bases and 5 bases, with 12 bases remaining between them. The CDR3 extends over 13 amino acids. The CDR3 region has the DNA TGTGCCAGCAGTATCCGACTGATATATGGCTACACCTTC. Its protein product is CASSIRLIYGYTF.

The table lists this clonotype with a count of one. The chain uses TRBV9 and TRBJ2-1, with 12 bases that match TRBD2. This CDR3 region has 15 residues. Germline V gives CDR1 SGDLS, CDR2 YYNGEE. V gave up 0 bases and J gave up 8 bases; unmatched junction bases: 3. DNA of the CDR3: TGTGCCAGCAGCGTAGCTAGCGGGAGGGGCGATGAGCAGTTCTTC. Its translation: CASSVASGRGDEQFF.

This sequence joins TRBV4-1 and TRBJ2-7, with 10 nucleotides matching TRBD1. V gave up 4 bases and J gave up 5 bases; unmatched junction bases: 8. This CDR3 region has 15 residues. Germline CDR1 MGHRA, CDR2 YSYEKL. This CDR3 reads CASSPLGTGDHEQYF. The CDR3 DNA reads as TGCGCCAGCAGCCCCCTGGGGACAGGGGACCACGAGCAGTACTTC.

The chain joins TRBV9 to TRBJ1-5, with D perhaps matching TRBD1 (6 bases). The CDR3 covers 17 residues. Per germline, CDR1 SGDLS and CDR2 YYNGEE. The V gene lost 0 bases and the J gene lost 0 bases, with 13 bases spanning the gap. The CDR3 bases are TGTGCCAGCAGCGTAGTAGGCGGACAGCGTAGCAATCAGCCCCAGCATTTT. It codes for CASSVVGGQRSNQPQHF.

V gene TRBV6-5 combines with J gene TRBJ2-7; D gene ambiguous. There are 13 residues in the CDR3. From germline, CDR1 is MNHEY and CDR2 SVGAGI. Trimming left V 7 bases short and J 0 bases short, with 10 bases between. CDR3 in amino acids: CASTNDISYEQYF. The CDR3 coding sequence is TGTGCCAGCACTAACGACATCTCCTACGAGCAGTACTTC.

This sequence joins TRBV28 and TRBJ2-3, with TRBD1 matching 8 bases. The CDR3 runs 15 residues. Germline trimming cut 6 bases from V and 4 bases from J; bases unmatched to any gene: 9. In germline, CDR1 is MDHEN, CDR2 SYDVKM. CDR3 sequence reads: CASSADRAAADTQYF. The CDR3 DNA is TGTGCCAGCAGCGCGGACAGGGCTGCAGCAGATACGCAGTATTTT.

This chain uses TRBV10-3 with TRBJ2-1, with 10 bases matching TRBD2. The CDR3 totals 14 residues. Per germline, CDR1 ENHRY and CDR2 SYGVKD. J gave up 8 bases and V 7 bases, and 8 bases lay outside the gene matches. The CDR3 coding sequence is TGTGCCATCACAGGGGCTAGCGGGAGTGATGAGCAGTTCTTC. Translation gives CAITGASGSDEQFF.

This chain links TRBV4-1 with TRBJ2-7; D is undetermined. Trimming shortened V by 1 base and J by 0 bases, and 10 bases separated the two germline ends. Germline CDR1 MGHRA, CDR2 YSYEKL. The CDR3 sequence is 15 residues long. The CDR3 sequence: CASSQVPRSSYEQYF. The CDR3, as DNA: TGCGCCAGCAGCCAAGTCCCCCGCAGCTCCTACGAGCAGTACTTC.

This chain connects TRBV7-3 to TRBJ2-7; unclear D gene. Germline values: CDR1 SGHTA, CDR2 FQGTGA. The CDR3 spans 13 residues. Trimming left V 0 bases short and J 5 bases short, with 8 bases between. The CDR3 DNA sequence: TGTGCCAGCAGCTTAACGTCAACCAACGAGCAGTACTTC. Its translation: CASSLTSTNEQYF. The full variable domain, completed using reference TRBV7-3 and TRBJ2-7, is GAGVSQTPSNKVTEKGKYVELRCDPISGHTALYWYRQSLGQGPEFLIYFQGTGAADDSGLPNDRFFAVRPEGSVSTLKIQRTERGDSAVYLCASSLTSTNEQYFGPGTRLTVT.

The sample holds one count of this clonotype. The CDR3 sequence: CASGLAGDGQETQYF. The CDR3 nucleotides read TGTGCCAGTGGACTAGCGGGAGACGGGCAAGAGACCCAGTACTTC. The chain joins TRBV11-2 to TRBJ2-5; 13 positions match TRBD2. Germline V gene sequence: CDR1 SGHAT, CDR2 FQNNGV. The CDR3 length is 15 residues. Trimming at V came to 9 bases and at J to 2 bases, leaving 6 bases not matched to a gene.